This T cell receptor beta chain was recorded in a study of blood T cells in healthy people across ages. Alongside a J-beta primer mix, a sample-barcoded 5' primer served in a second PCR lasting about 7 to 12 cycles. TCRdb recomputed calls from the 5' RACE reads with MiXCR, one row per CDR3 protein. In the table there are about 780,000 distinct CDR3 sequences, about 47% of which are singletons. This clonotype was detected only a few times. Germline CDR1 reads DFQATT; CDR2 reads SNEGSKA (reference sequence). J was trimmed by 4 bases and V by 3 bases; bases with no gene match: 7. CDR3 size: 15 residues. This receptor was taken from an older man in good health. Sequenced sample: blood. The chain is built from TRBV20-1 and TRBJ2-1; 9 bases map to TRBD2. CDR3 in amino acids: CSARASGVGYNEQFF. The CDR3 DNA is TGCAGTGCTAGGGCTAGCGGGGTGGGTTACAATGAGCAGTTCTTC.